This TCR beta chain was sequenced during a study of blood T cells in healthy people across ages. Broader study findings: As naive T cell percentage varied, TCR beta diversity correlated strongly with it.

Points on this clonotype: Its antigen is unknown.

The length of the CDR3 is 13 residues. J was trimmed by 4 bases and V by 5 bases; bases with no gene match: 5. PCR was performed a second time for about 7 to 11 cycles using a sample-barcoded 5' primer and a J-beta primer mix. TCRdb used MiXCR to reprocess the 5' RACE reads, holding one entry per CDR3 protein. In the table there are fewer than 1,000,000 distinct CDR3 sequences, about 45% of which are singletons. This TCR was recovered from a man older than 75 in good health. This chain uses TRBV12-3 or TRBV12-4 with TRBJ2-7; 7 bases fit TRBD2. The sequencing input was blood. The CDR3 nucleotides read TGTGCCAGCAGTCAGCGGGACCCTTACGAGCAGTACTTC. Translated, it gives CASSQRDPYEQYF.